The text below deals with one TCR beta chain. The TCR beta CDR3 regions underwent amplification using RNA transcripts as the source. RT-PCR in the first round (using the HTBI primer set) targeted the TCR CDR3. Each CDR3 protein is one row after TCRdb ran MiXCR on the multiplex PCR reads. The sample contains around 340,000 distinct CDR3 sequences, about 18% of which appear only once. These data belong to a study of T cells in Graves' hyperthyroidism and ophthalmopathy. Material for sequencing was blood. The TCR comes from a woman aged 50 to 60 with Graves' hyperthyroidism.

The CDR3 DNA follows: TGTGCCAGCAGTTACGAGGAGAATGAAAAACTGTTTTTT. Amino acids: CASSYEENEKLFF. V gene TRBV2 combines with J gene TRBJ1-4; unclear D gene. The germline V gene has CDR1 SNHLY and CDR2 FYNNEI. V lost 5 bases, J lost 5 bases, and 9 bases lay in between. The CDR3 has 13 amino acids.